The T cell receptor beta chain described here comes from a study of shared clonotypes between healthy human individuals. CD45RA-negative memory and CD45RA+ naive subsets were split from the CD4+ cells. Original processing methods: ImmunoSEQ output lacked quality scores and full-length reads, limiting matched filtering. This table comes from immunoSEQ multiplex PCR, and its TCRdb copy is limited to in-frame clones, with some not included. V, J and clone size were drawn from that table, and D and trimming were deduced from the DNA. There are under 1,100,000 clones in the sample; 60% to 80% occur only once, and about 1.5% lies in the top ten. The sample comprised memory CD4+ T cells sorted from blood. Regarding subset: CD45RA-negative fraction. The TCR originated in a man aged 18 to 30 in good health.

This CDR3 reads CASTQGALETQYF. DNA of the CDR3: TGTGCCAGCACCCAGGGGGCGCTGGAGACCCAGTACTTC. The J gene is TRBJ2-5, the V gene TRBV6-1; 8 bases are shared with TRBD1. V lost 7 bases to trimming and J lost 5 bases; unmatched junction nucleotides: 6. The germline CDR1 and CDR2 sequences are MNHNS and SASEGT. This CDR3 region has 13 residues.